The clone carrying this TCR beta chain was seen at least ten times. Its antigen remains unidentified. The CDR3 regions of TCR beta were amplified from RNA transcripts. The HTBI set primed first-round TCR CDR3 RT-PCR. Each CDR3 protein gets one entry after TCRdb re-called the multiplex PCR reads with MiXCR. The sample comprises 600,000 to 650,000 distinct CDR3 sequences, about 17% of which are singletons, and around 4% rests with the top ten. The sample comes from a study of T cells in Graves' hyperthyroidism and ophthalmopathy. The wider study: Peripheral blood collection took place at initial diagnosis, before any treatment. Findings of the study overall: Ophthalmopathy could be told apart from stable hyperthyroidism with a 13 V-J model.

Fresh 10 ml peripheral blood yielded PBMCs. Between the trimmed V and J ends, which lost 4 bases and 2 bases, there was a span of 12 bases. Looked up from germline, CDR1 is SEHNR and CDR2 is FQNEAQ (reference sequence). The CDR3 totals 14 residues. The rearrangement joins TRBV7-9 to TRBJ2-7; maybe TRBD1 (6 bases). The sequence derives from a woman in her thirties with Graves' hyperthyroidism. The specimen was blood. The CDR3 DNA follows: TGTGCCAGCAGCTATCCAAGGACAGCCTACGAGCAGTACTTC. Its protein product is CASSYPRTAYEQYF.